This T cell receptor (beta chain) emerged from a study of T-cell memory formation after mild COVID-19 (dated by TCRdb to the early 2020s). Describing the broader study: Most TCR sequence clusters were specific to one of the two donors. In a couple of donors, T-cell clones that expanded and contracted after mild COVID-19 were followed by sequencing TCRalpha and TCRbeta repertoires longitudinally. Two young, previously healthy adult volunteers, one female and one male, were included in the cohort.

Overall results and qualifications from the work: Only a couple of mild cases were covered in the study, and larger cohorts including severe cases with pre-infection samples were considered necessary. The second-wave clones that peaked on day 37 were not confirmed to be SARS-CoV-2 specific. Some responding clones were detected in pre-infection memory, suggesting pre-existing cross-reactive memory T cells joined the SARS-CoV-2 response. Contracting CD4+ clones appeared mostly in the CM and EM memory subsets, whereas CD8+ clones were enriched in EMRA. Clones that contracted from day 15 to 85 showed balanced CD4/CD8 phenotypes, whereas a second wave of clones that expanded from day 15 to 37 leaned towards CD4+.

In its sample, this clonotype was seen many times. The antigen it recognizes is unknown. No base quality values were provided; no much bigger clone lies one nucleotide off. From the germline V gene, CDR1 is SGHTA and CDR2 is FQGNSA. V and J are trimmed by 5 bases and 3 bases, and the gene matches miss 15 bases of the junction. The CDR3 runs 18 residues from the cysteine to the phenylalanine. Left in the record is the CDR3 DNA by itself, 54 bases read in frame from the first base. Ficoll-Paque density gradient centrifugation was used to isolate PBMCs. The run used an Illumina NovaSeq 6000. cDNA libraries for TCRalpha and TCRbeta were prepared by 5'RACE using constant-segment primers, with sample barcodes and unique molecular identifiers added. Trizol reagent was used to extract RNA from every sample. The libraries were amplified in two PCR steps, and the second step added a second sample barcode and Illumina TruSeq adapters. Libraries were sequenced on an Illumina NovaSeq with 2 x 150 bp paired-end reads. The authors processed their data as follows. With migec v1.2.7, reads were demultiplexed and then collapsed into UMI-guided consensus sequences. With mixcr v2.1.11, UMI consensuses were aligned to TRA and TRB V and J templates and assembled into clonotypes. A clonotype was counted as expanded or contracted only when both edgeR and NoisET called the clonotype significant, with the noise models trained on biological replicates. For edgeR calls, a false discovery rate-adjusted p below 0.01 and a log2 fold-change threshold of 1 were applied. As an exploratory analysis of dynamics, max-normalized trajectories of the 1000 most abundant clonotypes were examined by PCA with hierarchical clustering. Separately sequenced CD4+ and CD8+ repertoires were used to assign a CD4 or CD8 phenotype to each responding clone. The raw public data were reprocessed by TCRdb itself: fastp quality trimming at Q25, MiXCR clonotype calling, in-frame beta chains only. Each entry merges the rows of one CDR3 protein and shows their most common DNA and genes. TCRdb, not the authors, supplied the V and J calls. The sample table records roughly 130,000 distinct CDR3 sequences; over 15% of these occur just once. Clones ranked in the top ten supply 4.5% to 6.5% of the sample.

The sample was PBMCs or a T cell subset sorted from them (not recorded which). The chain is encoded by TRBV7-2 joined to TRBJ2-3, with 9 junctional bases fitting TRBD2. The TCR sequence derives from a man aged 18 to 35 who had mild COVID-19 (a few samples of this study predate the infection). The sample titles of this study are shuffled in the database, so cell type and time point are left out; the donor was told from shared clones. The nucleotide sequence reads as follows: TGTGCCAGCAGCCCCCCATTGTGGACTAGCGTTGGAACAGATACGCAGTATTTT. Translated, this gives CASSPPLWTSVGTDTQYF.